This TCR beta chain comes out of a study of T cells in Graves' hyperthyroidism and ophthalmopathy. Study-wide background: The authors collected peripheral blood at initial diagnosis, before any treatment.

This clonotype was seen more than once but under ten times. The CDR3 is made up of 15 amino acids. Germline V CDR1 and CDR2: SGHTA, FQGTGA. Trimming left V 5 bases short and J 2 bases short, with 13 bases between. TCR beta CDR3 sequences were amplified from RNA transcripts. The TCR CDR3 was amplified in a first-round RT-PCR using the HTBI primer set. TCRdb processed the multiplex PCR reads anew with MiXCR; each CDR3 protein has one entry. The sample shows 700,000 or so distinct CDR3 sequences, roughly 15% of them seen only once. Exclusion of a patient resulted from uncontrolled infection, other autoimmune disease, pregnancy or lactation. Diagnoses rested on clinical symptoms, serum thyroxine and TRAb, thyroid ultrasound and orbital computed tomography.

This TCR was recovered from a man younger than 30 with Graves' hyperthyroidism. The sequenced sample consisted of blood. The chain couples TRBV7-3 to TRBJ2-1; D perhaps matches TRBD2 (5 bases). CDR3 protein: CASSLYRGPYNEQFF. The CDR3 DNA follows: TGTGCCAGCAGCCTCTACCGGGGTCCCTACAATGAGCAGTTCTTC.